Below, 18 T cell receptor beta chains from the same sample are listed, as sequenced in a study of CD8 T cells in ankylosing spondylitis. In TCRdb, the 5' RACE reads were re-called with MiXCR into one record per CDR3 protein. The sample gives 200,000 to 250,000 distinct CDR3 sequences, over 9.5% of which show up once; approximately 20% is in the top ten. Sequences were obtained from blood, either unsorted or a sorted T cell fraction (not recorded which). Receptors were obtained from a male donor with ankylosing spondylitis or in good health (not recorded which).

This clonotype was seen only a few times. The rearrangement joins TRBV11-3 to TRBJ2-6; D call uncertain. The germline V and J ends were trimmed by 1 base and 4 bases, with 5 bases remaining between them. Germline CDR1 and CDR2: SGHNT and YENEEA. The length of the CDR3 is 14 residues. CDR3 in amino acids: CASSLVLGANVLTF. The DNA for the CDR3 is TGTGCCAGCAGCTTAGTCCTAGGGGCCAACGTCCTGACTTTC.

The rearrangement links TRBV5-6 to TRBJ1-6; 10 bases agree with TRBD1. In germline, CDR1 is SGHDT, CDR2 YYEEEE. The CDR3 runs to 15 residues. V lost 4 bases, J lost 6 bases, and 4 bases stayed unmatched. CDR3 residues: CASSPGTGANSPLHF. CDR3 bases: TGTGCCAGCAGCCCGGGGACAGGGGCTAATTCACCCCTCCACTTT.

There are many counts of this clonotype. The genes are TRBV6-5 and TRBJ1-1; tentative D call: TRBD1 (6 bases). The CDR3 has 17 amino acids. Germline V gene sequence: CDR1 MNHEY, CDR2 SVGAGI. V was shortened by 0 bases and J by 7 bases, with 21 bases between the two germline ends. The CDR3 sequence: CASSYSRAHRVYGEAFF. The CDR3 DNA reads TGTGCCAGCAGTTACTCTAGGGCCCACAGGGTGTATGGTGAAGCTTTCTTT.

The sample holds many counts of this clonotype. The gene calls are TRBV7-6 and TRBJ2-2, with D possibly called TRBD1 or TRBD2 (5 bases each). This CDR3 spans 16 amino acids. Between the trimmed V and J ends, which lost 2 bases and 0 bases, there was a span of 10 bases. Germline V CDR1 and CDR2: SGHVS, FNYEAQ. The CDR3 protein is CASSLMRGANTGELFF. The CDR3 region has the DNA TGTGCCAGCAGCTTAATGAGGGGCGCGAACACCGGGGAGCTGTTTTTT. The whole variable domain, filled in from reference TRBV7-6 and TRBJ2-2, reads GAGVSQSPRYKVTKRGQDVALRCDPISGHVSLYWYRQALGQGPEFLTYFNYEAQQDKSGLPNDRFSAERPEGSISTLTIQRTEQRDSAMYRCASSLMRGANTGELFFGEGSRLTVL.

The chain has TRBV20-1 and TRBJ1-1; 10 nucleotides match TRBD1. Trimming took 6 bases from V and 7 from J; bases not matched to a gene: 5. Germline values: CDR1 DFQATT, CDR2 SNEGSKA (reference sequence). This CDR3 has 12 residues. The CDR3 sequence is CSASGTGVEAFF. CDR3 bases: TGCAGTGCATCCGGGACAGGGGTTGAAGCTTTCTTT.

This clonotype was counted at least ten times. The chain combines TRBV5-1 with TRBJ1-1, with D hard to call. The CDR3 has 15 amino acids. Trimming stripped 9 bases from V and 0 bases from J, with 18 bases between. Germline-derived CDR1 and CDR2 are SGHRS and YFSETQ. This CDR3 is CATTLNPIMNTEAFF. The DNA of the CDR3 is TGCGCCACTACACTCAATCCGATTATGAACACTGAAGCTTTCTTT.

V gene TRBV27 combines with J gene TRBJ2-7; 8 nucleotides line up with TRBD1. Germline CDR1 and CDR2: MNHEY and SMNVEV (reference sequence). The CDR3 is 16 residues long. Unmatched junction bases numbered 10, after V lost 2 bases and J lost 4 bases. CDR3: CASSLTAGTGGYEQYF. In DNA form, the CDR3 reads TGTGCCAGCAGTTTAACGGCCGGGACAGGAGGTTACGAGCAGTACTTC.

As concerns this clonotype: A much larger clone lies one base from this, so it may be a read error. The rearrangement links TRBV5-1 to TRBJ1-6; D is ambiguous. This CDR3 is 14 amino acids long. CDR1 and CDR2 from the germline V gene are SGHRS and YFSETQ. CDR3: CASRLAVSNSPLHF. CDR3 DNA: TGCGCCAGCCGCTTGGCGGTTTCTAATTCACCCCTCCACTTT.

This clonotype appeared a few times. The chain couples TRBV28 to TRBJ2-5; no definite D call. The CDR3 consists of 14 residues. V lost 2 bases and J 2 bases, leaving 9 bases between the germline ends. CDR1 and CDR2 from the germline V gene are MDHEN and SYDVKM. The CDR3: CASSLLRLQETQYF. The CDR3 coding sequence is TGTGCCAGCAGTTTACTCCGGCTTCAAGAGACCCAGTACTTC. Drawing the rest from reference TRBV28 and TRBJ2-5, the complete variable domain is DVKVTQSSRYLVKRTGEKVFLECVQDMDHENMFWYRQDPGLGLRLIYFSYDVKMKEKGDIPEGYSVSREKKERFSLILESASTNQTSMYLCASSLLRLQETQYFGPGTRLLVL.

In its sample, this clonotype was seen many times. The chain links TRBV7-3 to TRBJ1-1; D unclear. Between the trimmed V and J ends, which lost 4 bases and 10 bases, there was a span of 16 bases. Germline CDR1 is SGHTA and CDR2 is FQGTGA. This CDR3 contains 13 residues. The CDR3 loop reads CASSSSTDSVAFF. Written as DNA, the CDR3 is TGTGCCAGCAGCTCCTCGACGGACTCTGTAGCTTTCTTT.

This clonotype was seen repeatedly, ten times or more. The chain links TRBV20-1 to TRBJ2-3, with no clear D. Germline CDR1 DFQATT, CDR2 SNEGSKA (reference sequence). The CDR3 has 12 residues. V was pared by 0 bases and J by 5 bases, with 6 bases between. The CDR3 spells CSAREGGDTQYF. CDR3 nucleotides: TGCAGTGCTAGAGAGGGTGGAGATACGCAGTATTTT.

This clonotype was detected ten times or more. The gene calls are TRBV29-1 and TRBJ1-1; D unclear. This CDR3 contains 10 residues. Germline V gene sequence: CDR1 SQVTM, CDR2 ANQGSEA. V was pared by 3 bases and J by 9 bases, with 8 bases between. CDR3 bases: TGCAGCGTTGACAGTGACCAAGCTTTCTTT. It specifies CSVDSDQAFF.

The table lists this clonotype with many counts. The chain links TRBV20-1 to TRBJ2-2, with 8 positions matching TRBD2. This CDR3 comprises 17 residues. Looked up from germline, CDR1 is DFQATT and CDR2 is SNEGSKA (reference sequence). V dropped 5 bases and J dropped 1; count of bases not matched to a gene: 12. CDR3 in amino acids: CSADLLLAGGNTGELFF. For the CDR3, the DNA is TGCAGTGCTGACCTCCTTCTCGCGGGGGGGAACACCGGGGAGCTGTTTTTT.

The V call is TRBV7-9, the J call TRBJ1-5; D gene unclear. The CDR3 consists of 16 residues. CDR1 is SEHNR and CDR2 is FQNEAQ in the germline V gene (reference sequence). Trimming shortened V by 0 bases and J by 0 bases, and 9 bases separated the two germline ends. CDR3 nucleotides: TGTGCCAGCAGCTTAGCGGCAGATTATAGCAATCAGCCCCAGCATTTT. Translated, it gives CASSLAADYSNQPQHF.

This clonotype was counted many times. V is TRBV20-1 and J is TRBJ1-4; no definite D call. V lost 4 bases to trimming and J lost 4 bases, with 13 bases between them. This CDR3 region has 14 residues. From germline, CDR1 is DFQATT and CDR2 SNEGSKA (reference sequence). As DNA, the CDR3 is TGCAGTGCTACCCCTGGCGGATATAATGAAAAACTGTTTTTT. Protein: CSATPGGYNEKLFF.

The V call is TRBV5-4, the J call TRBJ1-1; no reliable D call. Germline V gene sequence: CDR1 SGHNT, CDR2 YYREEE (reference sequence). The CDR3 extends over 14 amino acids. The ends were cut back, 4 bases at V and 2 bases at J, with 12 bases in the middle. As DNA, the CDR3 is TGTGCCAGCAGCGCTTGGCTCCCCAACACTGAAGCTTTCTTT. This codes for CASSAWLPNTEAFF.

This clonotype has ten or more counts. The chain employs TRBV12-3 or TRBV12-4 and TRBJ2-3; D is ambiguous. With 4 bases removed from V and 6 bases from J, the gap between germline ends came to 11 bases. This CDR3 comprises 13 residues. DNA of the CDR3: TGTGCCAGCAGTTCCTATGGCGTGGATACGCAGTATTTT. Its translation is CASSSYGVDTQYF.

This clonotype came up many times. The V and J genes are TRBV3-1 and TRBJ2-2; 10 bases agree with TRBD1. Germline trimming cut 3 bases from V and 7 bases from J; bases unmatched to any gene: 8. Germline assignment: CDR1 LGHDT and CDR2 YNNKEL (reference sequence). CDR3 size: 16 residues. The DNA of the CDR3 is TGTGCCAGCAGCCATTCGGACAGGGGGTCGATCGGGGAGCTGTTTTTT. This gives the protein CASSHSDRGSIGELFF.